Detailed here is one T cell receptor beta chain. The ends were cut back, 5 bases at V and 4 bases at J, with 15 bases in the middle. Germline loops: CDR1 MNHEY, CDR2 SMNVEV (reference sequence). CDR3 length: 14 residues. Measured with immunoSEQ multiplex PCR; TCRdb has only the in-frame clones, and not every one. There are about 190,000 clones in the sample; roughly nine tenths occur only once, and 1% to 1.4% lies in the top ten. These data come from a study of blood T cell repertoires in COVID-19. Across the study: PBMCs, B-cell-depleted T cells, or T cells provided the cDNA or gDNA that made up the material.

This TCR came from a man aged 30 to 39 with acute or convalescent COVID-19. The material sequenced was peripheral blood. The chain recombines TRBV27 with TRBJ2-7; weak D call: TRBD1 (6 bases). CDR3 in DNA: TGTGCCAGCAGTCCAATGGGGGCGAAATACGAGCAGTACTTC. This sequence encodes CASSPMGAKYEQYF.